The rows below give T cell receptor beta chains drawn from one sample of a study of T cell responses to AZD1222 COVID-19 vaccine. Libraries were prepared by immunoSEQ multiplex PCR; TCRdb keeps only in-frame clonotypes and omits some of them. This sample yields 60,000 to 80,000 clones, of which around 81% are seen a single time; roughly 50% belongs to the top ten. Sequenced material: peripheral blood, taken 28 days after the second AZD1222 dose. These receptors all stem from an adult who received the AZD1222 COVID-19 vaccine. Each CDR3 is given with its conserved first and last residue. The D gene is left open where the match is weak. A row's size may be missing; if present it is once, few, many or a size class.

cdr3_aa | cdr3_nt | cdr3_length | j_call | d_call | clone_size | v_call
CASSDLQQGLQNQPQHF | TGTGCCAGCAGTGACCTTCAACAGGGACTCCAGAATCAGCCCCAGCATTTT | 17 | TRBJ1-5 | NA | NA | TRBV28
CASSRDSRNTIYF | TGTGCCAGCAGCCGCGACAGCAGAAACACCATATATTTT | 13 | TRBJ1-3 | NA | NA | TRBV5-8
CSASIRTGDGYTF | TGCAGTGCTAGTATTCGGACAGGAGATGGCTACACCTTC | 13 | TRBJ1-2 | TRBD1 | NA | TRBV20-1
CASSYSSLAGEETQYF | TGTGCCAGCAGTTACAGTTCCCTAGCGGGAGAAGAGACCCAGTACTTC | 16 | TRBJ2-5 | TRBD2 | NA | TRBV6-2/TRBV6-3
CASSVATVASGSIGEQFF | TGTGCCAGCAGCGTAGCTACTGTGGCTAGCGGGAGTATCGGTGAGCAGTTCTTC | 18 | TRBJ2-1 | TRBD2 | NA | TRBV9
CASSFGASGDNTEAFF | TGTGCCAGCAGTTTTGGTGCTTCGGGGGATAACACTGAAGCTTTCTTT | 16 | TRBJ1-1 | NA | NA | TRBV27
CASSPGPGGGTGELFF | TGTGCCAGCTCTCCCGGGCCCGGGGGGGGCACCGGGGAGCTGTTTTTT | 16 | TRBJ2-2 | TRBD2 | NA | TRBV27
CASSLLVNLNTGELFF | TGCGCCAGCAGCTTGCTAGTAAATCTGAACACCGGGGAGCTGTTTTTT | 16 | TRBJ2-2 | NA | NA | TRBV5-1
CASSIGRPNSPLHF | TGTGCCAGTAGTATAGGCAGACCGAATTCACCCCTCCACTTT | 14 | TRBJ1-6 | NA | NA | TRBV19
CASSQSSGEETQYF | TGCGCCAGCAGTCAATCCTCAGGGGAAGAGACCCAGTACTTC | 14 | TRBJ2-5 | NA | NA | TRBV23-1
CASSLVVGNQPQHF | TGTGCCAGCAGCTTAGTGGTGGGGAATCAGCCCCAGCATTTT | 14 | TRBJ1-5 | NA | once | TRBV7-8
CASSLGSFTEAFF | TGTGCCAGCAGTTTAGGATCTTTCACTGAAGCTTTCTTT | 13 | TRBJ1-1 | NA | NA | TRBV27
CASSIEAAFSYEQYF | TGTGCCAGTAGTATTGAGGCTGCTTTCTCCTACGAGCAGTACTTC | 15 | TRBJ2-7 | NA | once | TRBV19
CASSLLTGKETQYF | TGTGCCAGCAGTTTATTAACAGGGAAAGAGACCCAGTACTTC | 14 | TRBJ2-5 | NA | NA | TRBV27
CASSLLNTYLTQYF | TGTGCCAGCAGTCTACTTAACACCTACCTCACGCAGTATTTT | 14 | TRBJ2-3 | NA | few | TRBV28
CASSLASGALSYEQYF | TGTGCCAGCAGCTTAGCTAGCGGGGCTCTCTCCTACGAGCAGTACTTC | 16 | TRBJ2-7 | TRBD2 | NA | TRBV7-2
CASSLGQGADTQYF | TGCGCCAGCAGCTTGGGTCAGGGGGCGGATACGCAGTATTTT | 14 | TRBJ2-3 | TRBD1 | NA | TRBV5-1
CAWSVTTWDTQYF | TGTGCCTGGAGTGTGACGACTTGGGATACGCAGTATTTT | 13 | TRBJ2-3 | NA | NA | TRBV30
CASSQDSSNSQPQHF | TGTGCCAGCAGCCAAGATAGCAGTAACAGTCAGCCCCAGCATTTT | 15 | TRBJ1-5 | NA | NA | TRBV3-1/TRBV3-2
CASRRDFTDTQYF | TGTGCCAGCAGGCGTGATTTCACAGATACGCAGTATTTT | 13 | TRBJ2-3 | NA | NA | TRBV2
CASSTSSGGINEQYF | TGTGCCAGCAGCACTTCTAGCGGGGGGATCAACGAGCAGTACTTC | 15 | TRBJ2-7 | TRBD2 | once | TRBV7-8
CSASLKNTEAFF | TGCAGTGCTAGTTTAAAGAACACTGAAGCTTTCTTT | 12 | TRBJ1-1 | NA | NA | TRBV20-1
CASSPRGGINYGYTF | TGTGCCAGCAGCCCTCGAGGAGGGATTAACTATGGCTACACCTTC | 15 | TRBJ1-2 | NA | NA | TRBV3-1/TRBV3-2
CASSLGRGLGNTIYF | TGTGCCAGCAGTTTAGGAAGGGGACTTGGAAACACCATATATTTT | 15 | TRBJ1-3 | NA | NA | TRBV27
CASSQDPGANSPLHF | TGTGCCAGCTCACAAGACCCAGGGGCCAATTCACCCCTCCACTTT | 15 | TRBJ1-6 | NA | NA | TRBV18
CASSLDRGRTDTQYF | TGTGCCAGCAGCCTAGACAGGGGTAGGACAGATACGCAGTATTTT | 15 | TRBJ2-3 | TRBD1 | NA | TRBV7-2
CASRGDPNTGELFF | TGTGCCAGCAGGGGGGACCCGAACACCGGGGAGCTGTTTTTT | 14 | TRBJ2-2 | NA | NA | TRBV5-6
CASTGETEAFF | TGTGCCAGTACCGGCGAGACTGAAGCTTTCTTT | 11 | TRBJ1-1 | NA | NA | TRBV19
CATEREETQYF | TGTGCCACAGAGCGGGAAGAGACCCAGTACTTC | 11 | TRBJ2-5 | NA | NA | TRBV10-3
CASSELADRGRGPQHF | TGTGCCAGCAGTGAACTCGCGGACAGGGGGCGAGGGCCCCAGCATTTT | 16 | TRBJ1-5 | TRBD1 | NA | TRBV6-1
CASTQTGLMNTEAFF | TGTGCCAGCACCCAGACAGGACTCATGAACACTGAAGCTTTCTTT | 15 | TRBJ1-1 | NA | NA | TRBV6-5
CASSLAQQPGSGELFF | TGTGCCAGCAGCTTAGCGCAGCAGCCGGGTTCCGGGGAGCTGTTTTTT | 16 | TRBJ2-2 | NA | NA | TRBV7-7
CASSLEGGRGYGYTF | TGTGCCAGCAGCTTGGAAGGGGGACGGGGTTATGGCTACACCTTC | 15 | TRBJ1-2 | NA | NA | TRBV5-4
CASSQEESGPGELFF | TGCGCCAGCAGCCAAGAAGAGTCGGGTCCCGGGGAGCTGTTTTTT | 15 | TRBJ2-2 | NA | NA | TRBV4-3
CASSLGQTVAYEQYF | TGTGCCAGCAGCTTAGGCCAGACAGTCGCCTACGAGCAGTACTTC | 15 | TRBJ2-7 | NA | once | TRBV11-2
CASTQVGTSGSTETQYF | TGTGCCAGCACCCAAGTTGGGACTAGCGGCTCCACGGAGACCCAGTACTTC | 17 | TRBJ2-5 | TRBD2 | NA | TRBV28
CASSAGTGITTDTQYF | TGTGCCAGTTCTGCCGGGACAGGGATAACTACAGATACGCAGTATTTT | 16 | TRBJ2-3 | TRBD1 | once | TRBV19
CASSQFGTGSEKLFF | TGTGCCAGCAGCCAATTCGGGACAGGTTCCGAAAAACTGTTTTTT | 15 | TRBJ1-4 | TRBD1 | many | TRBV28
CASSEPGRTPDNQPQHF | TGTGCCAGCAGTGAACCTGGGCGGACCCCGGATAATCAGCCCCAGCATTTT | 17 | TRBJ1-5 | NA | NA | TRBV28
CASSQGQGYHEQYF | TGTGCCAGCTCGCAGGGACAGGGTTACCACGAGCAGTACTTC | 14 | TRBJ2-7 | TRBD1 | NA | TRBV18